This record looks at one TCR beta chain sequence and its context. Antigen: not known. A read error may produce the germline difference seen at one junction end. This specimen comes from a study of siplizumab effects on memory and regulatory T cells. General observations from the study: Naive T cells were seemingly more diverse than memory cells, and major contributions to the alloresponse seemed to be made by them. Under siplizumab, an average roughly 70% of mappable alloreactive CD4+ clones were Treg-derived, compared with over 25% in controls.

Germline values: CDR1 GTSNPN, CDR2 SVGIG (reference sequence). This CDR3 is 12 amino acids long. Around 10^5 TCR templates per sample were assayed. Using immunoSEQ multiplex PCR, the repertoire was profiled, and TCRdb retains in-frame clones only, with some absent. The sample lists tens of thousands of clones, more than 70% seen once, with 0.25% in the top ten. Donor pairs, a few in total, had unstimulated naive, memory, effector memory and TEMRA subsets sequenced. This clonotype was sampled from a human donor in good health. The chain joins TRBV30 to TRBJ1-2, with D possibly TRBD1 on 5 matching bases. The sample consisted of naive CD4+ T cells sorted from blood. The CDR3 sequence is CAWSRDRGLLRF. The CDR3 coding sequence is TGTGCCTGGAGTCGGGACCGGGGCCTTTTGAGGTTC. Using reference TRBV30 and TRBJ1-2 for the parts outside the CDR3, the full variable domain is SQTIHQWPATLVQPVGSPLSLECTVEGTSNPNLYWYRQAAGRGLQLLFYSVGIGQISSEVPQNLSASRPQDRQFILSSKKLLLSDSGFYLCAWSRDRGLLRFGSGTRLTVV.